The entry below describes one TCR beta chain. Its antigen is unknown. No base quality values were provided; no much bigger clone lies one nucleotide off. Each collaborating institution followed its own protocols to collect whole blood in K2EDTA tubes. Collaborator samples were shipped for TCRbeta analysis as frozen whole blood, isolated PBMCs, or DNA extracted from either sample type. V lost 6 bases and J lost 1 base; the stretch between them is 12 bases long. The CDR3 sequence holds 14 residues, the cysteine and phenylalanine included. CDR3 DNA only is kept here, 42 bases in frame from base 1. CDR1 is given as ENHRY and CDR2 as SYGVKD, both from the germline V gene. The sample belongs to a study of blood T cell repertoires in COVID-19 (TCRdb year 2020). Regarding the complete study: Samples from collaborators originated in the United States, Italy and Spain and spanned both the acute and convalescent phases of COVID-19. The prospective study material was composed of cDNA or gDNA derived from T cells, B-cell-depleted T cells, or PBMCs. Subjects who had been exposed to COVID-19, were actively infected with it, or had recovered from it provided the deeply sampled blood TCRbeta repertoires that made up the dataset. The repertoires were released in a freely available public database intended as a resource for research on the immune response to SARS-CoV-2. The samples were drawn from two sources: the first 160 participants of the ongoing ImmuneRACE study, and approximately 1,300 subjects contributed by 6 global collaborators. Sample metadata almost always included a de-identified subject ID, COVID-19 status, age in years and sex. HLA class I and class II types, where available, came from metadata supplied by the sample provider rather than from assay-based typing.

General study outcomes and caveats: The quantity of clinical and demographic metadata differed by source and by participant and was supplied without curation.

TCRbeta CDR3 regions were amplified from genomic DNA using the immunoSEQ Assay, a bias-controlled multiplex PCR. The authors processed their data as follows. Within the assay, amplification of reference gene primers was used to estimate how many nucleated cells each sample contained. Sequence reads were collapsed and filtered to measure the absolute abundance of every unique TCRbeta CDR3 rearrangement. For each sample, productive Simpson clonality was calculated by taking the square root of Simpson's diversity index across productive rearrangements. In TCRdb, the immuneACCESS table is reduced to in-frame sequences with V and J assigned. These tables do not hold every clone; where another copy was compared, an unresolved V gene accounts for under half, and the others remain unexplained. The V and J calls and clone size are taken from that table; D and trimming were inferred from the DNA. This sample comprises around 130,000 clones, roughly 84% of them detected only once. The top ten clones comprise 1.1% to 1.5% of the sample.

This clonotype originated in a man in his 60s with acute or convalescent COVID-19. Material for sequencing was peripheral blood. The chain is assembled from TRBV10-3 and TRBJ2-5; 7 matching bases give a weak D call of TRBD2. The sequence in DNA is TGTGCCATCAGAGGGGGGGTTTCCCAAGAGACCCAGTACTTC. This is translated as CAIRGGVSQETQYF.